This T cell receptor beta chain was identified in a study of blood T cell repertoires in COVID-19. Only in-frame clones appear in the TCRdb table, and some are missing; sequencing was by immunoSEQ multiplex PCR. Here the sample spans some 310,000 clones, 85% to 90% being singletons. CDR1 and CDR2 from the germline V gene are ENHRY and SYGVKD. The length of the CDR3 is 16 residues. With 2 bases removed from V and 3 bases from J, the gap between germline ends came to 14 bases. Those enrolled, adults aged roughly 18 to 100 years, came from 25 or so US areas. The sequence was obtained from a woman aged 25 to 39 who had recovered from COVID-19. The chain joins TRBV10-3 to TRBJ1-5, with a tentative D call TRBD1 (5 bases). The sequencing input was PBMCs or T cells enriched from blood (not recorded which). The CDR3: CAISEGAGRYNQPQHF. CDR3 bases: TGTGCCATCAGTGAGGGGGCAGGAAGATACAATCAGCCCCAGCATTTT.